This is a list of T cell receptor beta chains from one sample in a study of Graves' ophthalmopathy and Graves' hyperthyroidism. TCRdb used MiXCR to reprocess the multiplex PCR reads, holding one entry per CDR3 protein. Among about 220,000 distinct CDR3 sequences, 20% to 25% were seen once, and the ten largest hold around 40%. The sequenced sample was peripheral blood. The receptors were sampled from a woman aged 45-60 years with Graves' ophthalmopathy. Each CDR3 is given with its conserved first and last residue. The D gene is left open where the match is weak. Some rows have no size entry. The others give once, few or many, or a class for an expanded clone.

DNA | CDR3 | V | size | J | D
TGTGCCAGCAGTTGGTTCGCGAACACCGGGGAGCTGTTTTTT | CASSWFANTGELFF | TRBV27 | - | TRBJ2-2 | -
TGTGCCAGCAGCTTGGGGGGGGGCTCGGGCTACACCTTC | CASSLGGGSGYTF | TRBV7-2 | many | TRBJ1-2 | -
TGCAGTGCCTCCGGGACAGGGGCCTACGAGCAGTACTTC | CSASGTGAYEQYF | TRBV20-1 | many | TRBJ2-7 | TRBD1
TGTGCCAGCAGAGTGGGGGGACTGAACGAGCAGTACTTC | CASRVGGLNEQYF | TRBV28 | many | TRBJ2-7 | -
TGTGCCAGCACGAGCTCGACAGGAATTCTTACCGAGCAGTACTTC | CASTSSTGILTEQYF | TRBV28 | - | TRBJ2-7 | -
TGTGCCAGTAGTCTCCATGCAACTATGAACACTGAAGCTTTCTTT | CASSLHATMNTEAFF | TRBV19 | - | TRBJ1-1 | -
TGTGCCTGGAGTGTACCTCTCGGACCCTTCGAGCAGTACTTC | CAWSVPLGPFEQYF | TRBV30 | many | TRBJ2-7 | -
TGTGCCTCCCAAACACTTAACTATGGCTACACCTTC | CASQTLNYGYTF | TRBV30 | - | TRBJ1-2 | -
TGTGCCAGCAGCCAAGATCAAAACAGAAACTACGAGCAGTACTTC | CASSQDQNRNYEQYF | TRBV3-1 | few | TRBJ2-7 | -
TGTGCCAGTAGTTCGCGGCCCCAGGAGCAGTACTTC | CASSSRPQEQYF | TRBV19 | few | TRBJ2-7 | -
TGCGCCAGCAGTCGCCGGGATAACGAGCAGTACTTC | CASSRRDNEQYF | TRBV5-1 | many | TRBJ2-7 | -
TGCGCCAGCAGCTTGGACGGTCAGGGGAGAAATCAGCCCCAGCATTTT | CASSLDGQGRNQPQHF | TRBV5-1 | - | TRBJ1-5 | -
TGCAGTGCTAGAGATCCCGGCGGGAGCTTCCAAGAGACCCAGTACTTC | CSARDPGGSFQETQYF | TRBV20-1 | - | TRBJ2-5 | TRBD2
TGTGCCAGCAGTTACACTCAACTAGGTCCAGACGAGCAGTACTTC | CASSYTQLGPDEQYF | TRBV6-5 | few | TRBJ2-7 | -
TGTGCCAGTAGAAAGACAGGGCGAATCCAAGAGACCCAGTACTTC | CASRKTGRIQETQYF | TRBV19 | many | TRBJ2-5 | TRBD1
TGTGCCAGTAGTATTGCGGGAGGGCCTAATACGCAGTATTTT | CASSIAGGPNTQYF | TRBV19 | many | TRBJ2-3 | TRBD2
TGTGCCAGCAGCTTAGGTACTACAGGCTCCCCCGGGGCCAACGTCCTGACTTTC | CASSLGTTGSPGANVLTF | TRBV11-2 | many | TRBJ2-6 | -
TGTACCAGCAGTGAACGAATCGACGCGTACCGGGAGACCCAGTACTTC | CTSSERIDAYRETQYF | TRBV6-1 | - | TRBJ2-5 | -
TGTGCCAGCAGTTCCTACCTGACAGGGTCAAGAAGTGGCTACACCTTC | CASSSYLTGSRSGYTF | TRBV27 | many | TRBJ1-2 | TRBD1
TGTGCCAGCAGCCAAGAATGGGCTACGAACACCGGGGAGCTGTTTTTT | CASSQEWATNTGELFF | TRBV4-2 | many | TRBJ2-2 | -
TGTGCCAGCAGCCACCATGGGCAGCCCCAGCATTTT | CASSHHGQPQHF | TRBV3-1 | - | TRBJ1-5 | -
TGTGCCAGCAGTTACCACGGACTAGCGGGAAGGTATTACGAGCAGTACTTC | CASSYHGLAGRYYEQYF | TRBV6-5 | - | TRBJ2-7 | TRBD2
TGTGCCAGCAGTGAAGAGGGAATCTCAACATATGGCTACACCTTC | CASSEEGISTYGYTF | TRBV6-1 | few | TRBJ1-2 | -
TGCAGTGCAACGGGGAGGGGACTACTTTACGAGCAGTACTTC | CSATGRGLLYEQYF | TRBV20-1 | many | TRBJ2-7 | TRBD2
TGTGCCAGCCGTCTTAACTACGAGCAGTACTTC | CASRLNYEQYF | TRBV27 | many | TRBJ2-7 | -
TGTGCCAGCAGCCCACGGGGGGTGCCGAACTATGGCTACACCTTC | CASSPRGVPNYGYTF | TRBV11-2 | - | TRBJ1-2 | -
TGTGCCAGCAGCGCTACAGTCTACGAGCAGTACTTC | CASSATVYEQYF | TRBV6-2/TRBV6-3 | - | TRBJ2-7 | -
TGTGCCAGCAGGGGGTCGGGCAGGGATGAAGCTTTCTTT | CASRGSGRDEAFF | TRBV28 | few | TRBJ1-1 | -
TGCAGTGCTAGCGGGAGGGCTGACTACGAGCAGTACTTC | CSASGRADYEQYF | TRBV20-1 | many | TRBJ2-7 | TRBD2
TGCGCCAGCAGCGCAAGGGGAGACAGGCCCTACGAGCAGTACTTC | CASSARGDRPYEQYF | TRBV5-1 | few | TRBJ2-7 | -
TGTGCCAGCAGCCAAGACCGGGGTGGCTACACCTTC | CASSQDRGGYTF | TRBV3-1 | few | TRBJ1-2 | -
TGTGCCAGCAGGTCCCCGGGACAGGGGAGCTATGGCTACACCTTC | CASRSPGQGSYGYTF | TRBV12-3/TRBV12-4 | many | TRBJ1-2 | TRBD1
TGTGCCACCAGCAGAGACCGTAAAGAGACCCAGTACTTC | CATSRDRKETQYF | TRBV15 | many | TRBJ2-5 | -
TGTGCCAGCAGTCCTGGGTCAAACTATAGCAATCAGCCCCAGCCTTTT | CASSPGSNYSNQPQPF | TRBV27 | few | TRBJ1-5 | -
TGTGCCAGCAGCCTAGCGGGTGGGAGCTCCTACGAGCAGTACTTC | CASSLAGGSSYEQYF | TRBV7-3 | many | TRBJ2-7 | TRBD2
TGTGCCAGCAGTTCCGGGACAGGGGACTCTTCACCCCTCCACTTT | CASSSGTGDSSPLHF | TRBV28 | - | TRBJ1-6 | TRBD1
TGCGCCAGCAGCCAAAGGGGGACGGGAGAGACCCAGTACTTC | CASSQRGTGETQYF | TRBV4-1 | once | TRBJ2-5 | -
TGCAGTGCTAACCCAGGGGGCGCTAGGTATCAGCCCCAGCATTTT | CSANPGGARYQPQHF | TRBV20-1 | many | TRBJ1-5 | TRBD1
TGTGCCAGCAGTAAGGGACTAGCGGGTACGGAGACCCAGTACTTC | CASSKGLAGTETQYF | TRBV6-2/TRBV6-3 | many | TRBJ2-5 | TRBD2
TGTGCCAGCAGCGCGGACAGGGTTCTCTCTGGAAACACCATATATTTT | CASSADRVLSGNTIYF | TRBV11-2 | many | TRBJ1-3 | TRBD1
TGCGCCAGCAGCACCTCGGGACAAGTCACTGAAGCTTTCTTT | CASSTSGQVTEAFF | TRBV5-1 | many | TRBJ1-1 | -
TGCGCCAGCAGCTTTGGGGGAAGCTCCTATAATTCACCCCTCCACTTT | CASSFGGSSYNSPLHF | TRBV5-1 | many | TRBJ1-6 | -
TGTGCCTGGAGTGTCCCGATTGGGGTGAACACTGAAGCTTTCTTT | CAWSVPIGVNTEAFF | TRBV30 | - | TRBJ1-1 | -
TGTGCCATGAGTGGAGGGATCGGCTACGAGCAGTACTTC | CAMSGGIGYEQYF | TRBV10-3 | many | TRBJ2-7 | -
TGTGCCAGCAGTCCTTGGGGGGGGGGCTACGAGCAGTACTTC | CASSPWGGGYEQYF | TRBV12-3/TRBV12-4 | many | TRBJ2-7 | TRBD2
TGTGCCAGCAGTCCTCCAAAGTTTGGTCCGGGGGAGCTGTTTTTT | CASSPPKFGPGELFF | TRBV6-2/TRBV6-3 | - | TRBJ2-2 | -
TGTGCCAGCAGCTTATGGCCAGGCGACTATGGCTACACCTTC | CASSLWPGDYGYTF | TRBV7-8 | few | TRBJ1-2 | -
TGCAGTGCTAGGAATTTGGCGACTGGGGCCAACGTCCTGACTTTC | CSARNLATGANVLTF | TRBV20-1 | many | TRBJ2-6 | -
TGTGCCAGCAGCCAAGATAGCGGGAGGTACGAGCAGTACTTC | CASSQDSGRYEQYF | TRBV3-1 | - | TRBJ2-7 | TRBD2
TGTACCAGCAGCTTAAGGCTAGGCTCCTACGAGCAGTACTTC | CTSSLRLGSYEQYF | TRBV7-9 | many | TRBJ2-7 | -
TGTGCCAGTAGTATGTGGCGGGAGAGGGAGACCCAGTACTTC | CASSMWRERETQYF | TRBV19 | - | TRBJ2-5 | TRBD2
TGTGCCAGCAGGCCCGGCGCGAACACTGAAGCTTTCTTT | CASRPGANTEAFF | TRBV28 | - | TRBJ1-1 | -